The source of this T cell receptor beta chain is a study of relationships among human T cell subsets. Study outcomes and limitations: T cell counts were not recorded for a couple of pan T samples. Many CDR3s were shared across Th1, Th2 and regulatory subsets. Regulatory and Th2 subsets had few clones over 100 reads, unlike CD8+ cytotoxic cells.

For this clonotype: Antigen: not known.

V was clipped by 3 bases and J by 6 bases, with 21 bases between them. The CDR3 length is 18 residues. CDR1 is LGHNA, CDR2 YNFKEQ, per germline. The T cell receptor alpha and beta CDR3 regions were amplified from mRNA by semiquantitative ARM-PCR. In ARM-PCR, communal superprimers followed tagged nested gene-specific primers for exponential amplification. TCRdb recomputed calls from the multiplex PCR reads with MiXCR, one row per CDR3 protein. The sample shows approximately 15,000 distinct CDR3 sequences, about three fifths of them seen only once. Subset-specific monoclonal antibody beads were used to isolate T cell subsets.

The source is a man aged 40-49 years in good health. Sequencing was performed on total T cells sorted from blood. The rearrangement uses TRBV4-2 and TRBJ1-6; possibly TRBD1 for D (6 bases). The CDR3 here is CASSQDSKTILSNSPLHF. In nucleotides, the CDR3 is TGTGCCAGCAGCCAGGACAGTAAGACCATCCTCAGTAATTCACCCCTCCACTTT.